This is a list of T cell receptor beta chains from one sample in a study of T-cell reconstitution after alpha-beta-depleted transplantation in children. TCRdb reprocessed the PCR reads with MiXCR, giving one entry per CDR3 protein. The sample shows about 420,000 distinct CDR3 sequences, about a sixth of them seen only once. The source material was PBMCs, mostly from graft donor cells, sampled 360 days after TCRalphabeta/CD19-depleted stem cell transplant. These receptors originate from a boy younger than two who had a stem cell transplant for Wiskott-Aldrich syndrome, so the T cells may come from the graft donor. Both conserved end residues are part of each CDR3. The D gene is left open where the match is weak. Clone sizes are given selectively: once, few, many, or a class where the clone is expanded.

d_call	v_call	clone_size	j_call	cdr3_nt	cdr3_aa
.	TRBV4-1	few	TRBJ2-1	TGCGCCAGCAGCCAAGGCAGACAAAGCTCCTACAATGAGCAGTTCTTC	CASSQGRQSSYNEQFF
TRBD2	TRBV7-9	few	TRBJ2-1	TGTGCCAGCAGCTTCGGGGGACTAGCGGGGGACTACAATGAGCAGTTCTTC	CASSFGGLAGDYNEQFF
TRBD2	TRBV7-9	few	TRBJ2-2	TGTGCCAGCAGCTTAGGTCAACTAGCGGGAGTCACCGGGGAGCTGTTTTTT	CASSLGQLAGVTGELFF
.	TRBV12-3/TRBV12-4	.	TRBJ2-5	TGTGCCAGCAGTCCCGACAGACTTCGCCAAGAGACCCAGTACTTC	CASSPDRLRQETQYF
.	TRBV5-1	.	TRBJ2-5	TGCGCCAGCAGCGTTGCGCTCCTCCAAGAGACCCAGTACTTC	CASSVALLQETQYF
.	TRBV9	few	TRBJ2-7	TGTGCCAGCAGCGTGGGGGATCCCTACGAGCAGTACTTC	CASSVGDPYEQYF
TRBD2	TRBV12-3/TRBV12-4	.	TRBJ2-1	TGTGCCAGCAGTTTAGCGCTTTCTAGCGGGGAGCAGTTCTTC	CASSLALSSGEQFF
.	TRBV3-1	many	TRBJ2-3	TGTGCCAGCAGCCAAGATCGGGGAGATACGCAGTATTTT	CASSQDRGDTQYF
TRBD1	TRBV7-9	.	TRBJ2-7	TGTGCCAGCAGCGCTTACCGCGACAGGGACGAGCAGTACTTC	CASSAYRDRDEQYF
TRBD2	TRBV18	.	TRBJ2-3	TGTGCCAGCTCACCCCCAGCGGGAGGAGGCACAGATACGCAGTATTTT	CASSPPAGGGTDTQYF
.	TRBV20-1	.	TRBJ2-2	TGCAGTGCTAGACGCGGCGGGGAGCTGTTTTTT	CSARRGGELFF